One TCR beta chain is described in this entry. Its recognized antigen is unknown. No much larger clonotype is one base removed from it; base qualities were not supplied. The sample's treatment or condition label, in plain terms: allogeneic hematopoietic cell transplantation with graft depleted of TCRalphabeta T cells and CD19 B cells. TCRalphabeta/CD19-depleted allogeneic hematopoietic cell grafts were given to the transplant recipients, all of whom were children. The CDR3 measures 16 amino acids from cysteine to phenylalanine. Left in the record is the CDR3 DNA by itself, 48 bases read in frame from the first base. CDR1 is given as MNHEY and CDR2 as SMNVEV, both from the germline V gene (reference sequence). Trimmed from V: 4 bases; trimmed from J: 8 bases; junction bases lacking a gene match: 14. This record comes from a study of T-cell reconstitution after alpha-beta-depleted transplantation in children (dated by TCRdb to about 2016). Concerning the study at large: Using TCR repertoire profiling, the study followed T-cell immune reconstitution in a quantitative way in children after TCRalphabeta/CD19-depleted allogeneic hematopoietic cell transplantation.

The library was prepared using PCR. Sequencing took place on an Illumina HiSeq 2500. To normalize quantification of the TCRbeta repertoire, the TCR libraries were built with molecular barcoding that relied on unique molecular identifiers. The public sequencing data were trimmed at Q25 with fastp and processed into clonotypes with MiXCR by TCRdb, which kept only in-frame beta chains. Each CDR3 protein appears once, grouped with its most common genes and DNA. The sample table shows about 980,000 distinct CDR3 sequences, and under 30% are seen once. The ten largest account for roughly 28% of the sample. General study outcomes and caveats: The high TCRbeta diversity at day 60 in some patients was ascribed to recipient T cells and intrathymic progenitors that had survived conditioning. Hyperexpanded clone frequencies declined over subsequent months; after one year, T-cell counts and TCRbeta diversity were mostly attributed to newly produced T cells. About two months after transplant, the apparently early recovery of alphabetaT-cell counts reportedly depended on just several hundred clones that had expanded rapidly and came from non-depleted graft cells.

This material consisted of PBMCs, mostly from graft donor cells, taken 360 days after TCRalphabeta/CD19-depleted stem cell transplant. Rearrangement joined TRBV27 to TRBJ1-2; 9 bases in the middle match TRBD1. This clonotype was obtained from a boy under two years old who had a stem cell transplant for SCID, so the T cells may come from the graft donor. The CDR3 corresponds to CASSSDRDRVSVGYTF. In nucleotides, the sequence is TGTGCCAGCAGTTCTGATCGGGACAGGGTGTCGGTGGGCTACACCTTC.